One sample yielded the 12 T cell receptor beta chains listed below, sequenced in a study of pediatric ulcerative colitis. One to two pinch biopsies were taken from the rectum during colonoscopy. Sequencing was performed with immunoSEQ multiplex PCR; in TCRdb, only in-frame clones are kept and a portion is missing. This table has some 24,000 clones, over 55% appearing once. Sequenced: gut tissue. The receptor set was obtained from a boy between 10 and 17 years old with severe ulcerative colitis.

J is TRBJ1-5 and V is TRBV19; a possible D gene is TRBD1 (5 bases). V gave up 7 bases and J gave up 4 bases, with 20 bases separating them. Per germline, CDR1 LNHDA and CDR2 SQIVND (reference sequence). This CDR3 is built from 16 residues. Written as DNA, the CDR3 is TGTGCCAGTACGCTGGACCCGAGGGGAGAGAATCAGCCCCAGCATTTT. This gives the protein CASTLDPRGENQPQHF.

The CDR3 nucleotides are TGTGCCAGCAGCGAGGGGGCTAGCGGGATCTACGAGCAGTACTTC. Protein sequence: CASSEGASGIYEQYF. The J gene is TRBJ2-7, the V gene TRBV9; TRBD2 matches at 9 bases. The CDR3 loop spans 15 amino acids. Unmatched junction bases numbered 7, after V lost 3 bases and J lost 3 bases. Per germline, CDR1 SGDLS and CDR2 YYNGEE. The variable domain in full, completed from reference TRBV9 and TRBJ2-7, reads DSGVTQTPKHLITATGQRVTLRCSPRSGDLSVYWYQQSLDQGLQFLIQYYNGEERAKGNILERFSAQQFPDLHSELNLSSLELGDSALYFCASSEGASGIYEQYFGPGTRLTVT.

V and J are TRBV30 and TRBJ2-3, with unresolved D. This CDR3 is built from 13 residues. V lost 2 bases, J lost 2 bases, and 8 bases lay in between. Germline lookup yields CDR1 GTSNPN and CDR2 SVGIG (reference sequence). CDR3 DNA: TGTGCCTGGAGTCTCTTTATCACAGATACGCAGTATTTT. Translating it yields CAWSLFITDTQYF.

The chain combines TRBV19 with TRBJ1-1; D remains ambiguous. V was pared by 1 base and J by 1 base, with 7 bases between. CDR1 and CDR2 (germline): LNHDA, SQIVND (reference sequence). This CDR3 comprises 14 residues. In DNA, the CDR3 is TGTGCCAGTAGTATAGGAGGCGGGAACACTGAAGCTTTCTTT. Residues: CASSIGGGNTEAFF.

Concerning this clone: The junction shows a germline mismatch at one end, possibly a read error. The chain links TRBV10-3 to TRBJ2-5, with 9 bases lining up with TRBD1. This CDR3 comprises 15 residues. Germline V lookup: CDR1 ENHRY, CDR2 SYGVKD. The CDR3 reads CASSSPGQGQETQYF. The CDR3 DNA reads as TGTGCCAGCAGTTCTCCGGGACAGGGTCAAGAGACCCAGTACTTC.

The gene calls are TRBV2 and TRBJ2-3; 9 bases line up with TRBD2. With V trimmed by 7 bases and J by 4 bases, 12 bases remained unmatched. Germline CDR1 reads SNHLY; CDR2 reads FYNNEI. The CDR3 runs to 16 residues. CDR3 sequence reads: CASMVPGLAAPDTQYF. In DNA, the CDR3 is TGTGCCAGCATGGTACCGGGACTAGCAGCCCCAGATACGCAGTATTTT.

V usage is TRBV7-9 and J usage is TRBJ2-1; 9 bases fit TRBD2. Germline assignment: CDR1 SEHNR and CDR2 FQNEAQ (reference sequence). The ends lost 6 bases at V and 10 bases at J; junction bases unmatched: 10. The CDR3 has 14 amino acids. The CDR3 DNA reads TGTGCCAGCAGGCAAGAAGAGCTAGCGGGGGAGCAGTTCTTC. The encoded protein is CASRQEELAGEQFF.

This chain uses TRBV6-6 with TRBJ2-7; 11 bases align to TRBD2. V was pared by 2 bases and J by 1 base, with 4 bases of the junction left unmatched. This CDR3 is built from 16 residues. The germline CDR1 and CDR2 sequences are MNHNY and SVGAGI (reference sequence). The CDR3 region has the DNA TGTGCCAGCAGTTACCCCCTAGCGGGAGGTTCCTACGAGCAGTACTTC. Protein: CASSYPLAGGSYEQYF.

The chain couples TRBV2 to TRBJ2-1, with TRBD1 matching 8 bases. Germline assignment: CDR1 SNHLY and CDR2 FYNNEI. Germline trimming cut 5 bases from V and 5 bases from J; bases unmatched to any gene: 5. The CDR3 sequence is 14 residues long. The CDR3 DNA reads TGTGCCAGCAGTCCCCGACAGGGGAACAATGAGCAGTTCTTC. It is translated as CASSPRQGNNEQFF. Variable domain in full (rest from reference TRBV2 and TRBJ2-1): EPEVTQTPSHQVTQMGQEVILRCVPISNHLYFYWYRQILGQKVEFLVSFYNNEISEKSEIFDDQFSVERPDGSNFTLKIRSTKLEDSAMYFCASSPRQGNNEQFFGPGTRLTVL.

The chain uses TRBV7-2 and TRBJ2-7, with 9 bases aligning to TRBD1. Germline V CDR1 and CDR2: SGHTA, FQGNSA. The CDR3 contains 14 residues. V trimming: 5 bases; J trimming: 4 bases; junction bases outside the gene matches: 6. In DNA, the CDR3 is TGTGCCAGCAGCCCTAGACAGGGGGGGTACGAGCAGTACTTC. Translation gives CASSPRQGGYEQYF.

A remark on this clone: Other DNA sequences in the sample encode the same CDR3. This CDR3 reads CASSLRNTEAFF. In DNA, the CDR3 is TGTGCCAGCAGCCTTAGGAACACTGAAGCTTTCTTT. This rearrangement joins TRBV11-1 to TRBJ1-1, with D hard to call. V lost 5 bases and J lost 1, with 5 bases in between. The CDR3 is made up of 12 amino acids. Germline V gives CDR1 SGHAT, CDR2 FQDESV (reference sequence).

The chain couples TRBV30 to TRBJ2-7; D possibly matches TRBD1 or TRBD2 (5 bases each). V was shortened by 1 base and J by 3 bases, with 10 bases between the two germline ends. Germline lookup yields CDR1 GTSNPN and CDR2 SVGIG (reference sequence). This CDR3 contains 13 residues. The CDR3 here is CAWSGGRFYEQYF. In DNA form, the CDR3 reads TGTGCCTGGAGTGGGGGACGGTTCTACGAGCAGTACTTC.